This record covers a single TCR beta chain. There is no known antigen for this receptor. Mismatch with germline at one junction end may stem from a read error. Library generation was performed with the immunoSEQ multiplex PCR assay. The multiplex PCR relied on a mix of 60 forward primers for TCR Vbeta segments and 13 reverse primers for TCR Jbeta segments. The CDR3 region of rearranged TCR beta genes was amplified from genomic DNA by a multiplex PCR assay. Amplified TCR beta libraries were sequenced as 87-base-pair reads on the Illumina HiSeq System. The authors' pipeline ran thus. A later analysis tallied 75 million to 85 million unique TCR beta chains across the approximately 670 repertoires, and about 12 million of those chains were shared by two or more donors. Raw reads were error-corrected and collapsed into unique sequences by a nearest-neighbor algorithm in which closely related sequences were merged to remove PCR and sequencing errors. To assign V, D and J gene segments, CDR3 sequences were aligned to IMGT reference sequences. Each retained sequence needed at least a six-nucleotide match to both a V gene segment and a J gene segment. A rearrangement was called productive if the CDR3 had no stop codons and remained in frame with V and J, and every other rearrangement was called non-productive. Following IMGT convention, CDR3 was defined as the stretch from the second conserved V-encoded cysteine up to the conserved J-encoded phenylalanine. The earlier analysis of 500 to 750 of the donors excluded any sequence lacking an unambiguous match to a single V gene segment. In an earlier analysis of 450 to 750 of the donors, a V segment was called functional when productive rearrangements were above 56.7%, and segregating when the standard deviation between donors exceeded 5%. A statistical classification framework was developed to diagnose cytomegalovirus status using the catalog of TCR beta chain sequences. In a later analysis, V and J genes were assigned by comparing TCR nucleotide sequences against IMGT/GENE-DB human TR gene sequences. Using the TCRdist pipeline, a later analysis assigned CDR3 sequences along with most-parsimonious VDJ recombination scenarios. In a later analysis, every TCR beta chain was defined by the combination of its CDR3 amino acid sequence and its V-gene family, and reads without a unique V-gene family were dropped. In a later analysis, some 600 highly shared, low-generation-probability nucleotide sequences were removed to address suspected cross-contamination and a sequencing artifact. For each public chain, a later analysis derived a clonal expansion index from normalized ranks of inferred template counts within each repertoire. In a later analysis, generation probabilities were computed using a VDJ recombination model fitted to out-of-frame rearrangements, and the results were checked against IGoR. A later analysis scored TCR-TCR, TCR-HLA and TCR-CMV co-occurrence with hypergeometric tests, applying a repertoire-size bias correction to TCR pairs. A later analysis estimated false discovery rates by permuting HLA or CMV assignments 20 times. In a later analysis, co-occurring TCRs were grouped using DBSCAN, with TCRdist sequence similarity added in when clustering inside HLA-allele-positive subsets. Co-occurrence clustering excluded repertoires with fewer than 30,000 or more than 120,000 public chains, plus five with anomalous nucleotide sharing. TCRdb carries this immuneACCESS record with in-frame sequences only. Its versions omit some clonotypes, under half of them owing to an unresolved V gene in the studies checked, with the rest unexplained. V and J calls and clone size are copied from that table; D and trimming were computed from the DNA. Present in this sample are approximately 150,000 clones, 60% to 80% of which were seen just once. The ten most abundant clones make up around 1.7% of the sample.

Per the germline V gene (reference sequence), SSHAT is the CDR1 and FNYEAQ is the CDR2. The CDR3 covers 13 residues, taking in both the cysteine and the phenylalanine. The CDR3 DNA has 39 bases and is translated from base 1. This sample was included in a study of cytomegalovirus exposure and HLA in healthy donors (dated by TCRdb to 2015 to 2018). In the study overall: An earlier analysis of approximately 590 of the donors reported approximately 300 Gb of sequence data and more than 90 million unique TCR beta sequences from about 200 million T cells. An early release covering roughly 640 HLA-typed donors comprised 250 to 350 gigabases of sequencing data and tens of millions of unique TCR sequences. Among the roughly 410 genotyped donors, about 85% belonged to the genetic ancestry cluster associated with self-reported Caucasian donors. The study was designed to test whether signatures of past pathogen exposure could be identified by cataloging public T cell receptors. Using immunosequencing, the study profiled T cell repertoires from about 620 subjects and related those repertoires to cytomegalovirus serostatus. A separate validation cohort of roughly 120 different subjects was used in addition to the 666-subject first cohort. To predict cytomegalovirus infection status, the study brought together high-throughput TCR immunosequencing, statistical association of individual TCRs with disease status, and machine learning. In a later analysis, previously published TCR beta repertoires from 500 to 750 donors were re-analyzed and high-resolution HLA genotyping was added so that TCR occurrence patterns could be studied. Rather than using new phenotypic data, the later analysis identified candidate immune exposures from TCR beta sequences and from how often those sequences occurred across donors. An earlier analysis of around 640 of the donors used high-throughput TCR beta sequencing to judge whether each TCR beta V gene segment behaved as functional or pseudogenic. Donor age, sex, ethnicity and CMV serostatus were compiled alongside the repertoire data. A later genetic analysis used genome-wide SNP genotypes for about 60% of the roughly 670 donors, treating that subset as a discovery cohort. All discovery cohort repertoires had been generated using a single sequencing platform. Class I and class II HLA loci were covered by the typing at four-digit resolution. Typing coverage varied by locus: 629-630 donors for A, B, C, DRB1 and DQB1; roughly 500 for DQA1; more than 600 for DPA1; 450 to 480 for DPB1. Because of strong linkage in the cohort, roughly five DR-DQ haplotypes were treated as single units for association and clustering. Across about 380 genotyped donors of the cohort, an average of about 250,000 unique TCR beta nucleotide sequences per donor were sequenced, and 15% to 20% of those sequences were non-productive. Points the paper makes about the study in general: The earlier analysis of some 560 of the donors excluded about 16 rarely observed V segments, including chromosome 9 orphons, because counts were too low. HLA typing was unavailable for some donors at each locus, so association tests used only the typed subset. According to the authors, the approach could potentially be generalized to other disease states and immunological phenotypes. Most CMV-associated TCR beta chains appeared to be HLA-restricted in a later analysis, and the HLA associations seemed to be driven largely by CMV exposure. Most TCR sequences were observed very rarely across donors, whereas some public TCRs were present in many individuals. When HLA alleles, especially DR and DQ, strongly co-occurred, attributing TCR associations to individual alleles was difficult. In a later genetic analysis, a missense DCLRE1C variant was associated with V-gene and J-gene trimming of TCR beta chains, and the association was replicated in an independent cohort. In both the original and validation cohorts, the classifier was reported to diagnose cytomegalovirus status with high specificity and sensitivity. In a later analysis, some 17,000 TCR beta sequences were associated with specific HLA alleles at a false discovery rate of 0.05. In a later analysis, HLA-associated TCR beta chains showed more clonal expansion and lower generation probabilities than non-associated chains that were equally common. Linkage disequilibrium might explain the correlated functional status among segregating V segments, but an unknown experimental factor could not be ruled out. A cluster of highly shared sequence variants was judged likely to be a technical artifact of the sequencing pipeline. In a later analysis, several top co-occurrence clusters were reported to appear linked to parvovirus B19, influenza, CMV and Epstein-Barr virus. A total of fewer than 200 TCR beta chains were listed by the study as associated with cytomegalovirus. A further reported finding was that TCR beta sequences accurately predicted the HLA-A and HLA-B alleles for most subjects in the first cohort. According to a later analysis, TCR association rates differed among HLA loci, with DRB1 alleles showing the most associated TCRs and HLA-C alleles showing the fewest. The only immune exposure information available for the cohort was CMV serostatus. Some IMGT-functional V segments, including TRBV6-2 and TRBV6-3, could not be distinguished by the 87-base-pair reads and were therefore excluded. In vitro tests confirmed that a few of the cytomegalovirus-associated TCR beta chains recognize cytomegalovirus antigens. Sequencing depth was assumed to be roughly uniform across donors in the presence/absence analyses, though that assumption may not hold. A later genetic analysis reported fewer N-insertions in productive TCRs among donors in an Asian-associated ancestry cluster than the roughly 690-donor mean. This cohort had only TCR beta chains sequenced, and the lack of alpha or paired-chain data limited which features could be detected. An earlier analysis of several hundred of the donors showed that most TCR beta V segments appeared in productive rearrangements either about 90% or about 30% of the time, which broadly matched IMGT annotations.

The cohort consisted of 670 or so healthy bone marrow donors. Cohort members were all nominally healthy when sampled, although unrecorded immune exposures were likely present. The donor was CMV seronegative and belonged to the group of over 350 seronegative cohort members. Every donor gave a peripheral blood sample, and the peripheral blood mononuclear cells from that sample were used for TCR beta sequencing. Genomic DNA extraction from the blood cell samples was performed with the Qiagen DNeasy Blood Extraction Kit. The V and J segments used are TRBV7-7 and TRBJ1-1; no D gene is confidently identified. The sequencing sample was made of PBMCs. The clonotype was recovered from a woman aged 25 to 39 in good health and CMV-seronegative. The CDR3 region has the sequence CASSLDQYTEAFF. The DNA sequence is given as TGTGCTAGCAGCTTAGATCAATACACTGAAGCTTTCTTT.